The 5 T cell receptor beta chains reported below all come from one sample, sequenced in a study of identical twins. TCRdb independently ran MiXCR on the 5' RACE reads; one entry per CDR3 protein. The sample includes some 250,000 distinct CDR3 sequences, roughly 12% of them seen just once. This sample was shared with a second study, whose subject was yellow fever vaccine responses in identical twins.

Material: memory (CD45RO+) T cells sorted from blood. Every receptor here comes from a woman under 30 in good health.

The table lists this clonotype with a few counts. CDR3 amino acids: CASSYGSGSSYNEQFF. The CDR3 DNA reads as TGTGCCAGCAGTTACGGCTCGGGGAGCTCCTACAATGAGCAGTTCTTC. This chain joins TRBV6-5 and TRBJ2-1; D may be TRBD2 (5 bases). Per germline, CDR1 MNHEY and CDR2 SVGAGI. This CDR3 spans 16 amino acids. V gave up 2 bases and J gave up 0 bases, with 11 bases separating them.

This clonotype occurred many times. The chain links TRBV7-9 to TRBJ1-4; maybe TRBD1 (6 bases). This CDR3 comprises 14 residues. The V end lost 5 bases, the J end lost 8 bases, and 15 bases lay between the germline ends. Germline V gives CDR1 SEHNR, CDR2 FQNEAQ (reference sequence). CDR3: CASSLGRGSEKLFF. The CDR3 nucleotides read TGTGCCAGCAGCCTTGGCAGGGGTAGCGAAAAACTGTTTTTT.

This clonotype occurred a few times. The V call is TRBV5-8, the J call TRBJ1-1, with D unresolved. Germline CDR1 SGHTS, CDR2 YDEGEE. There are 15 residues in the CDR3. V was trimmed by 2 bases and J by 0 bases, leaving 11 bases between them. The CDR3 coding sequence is TGTGCCAGCAGCTTTTATCGGTCCCTGAACACTGAAGCTTTCTTT. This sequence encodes CASSFYRSLNTEAFF. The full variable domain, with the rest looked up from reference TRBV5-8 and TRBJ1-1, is EAGVTQSPTHLIKTRGQQATLRCSPISGHTSVYWYQQALGLGLQFLLWYDEGEERNRGNFPPRFSGRQFPNYSSELNVNALELEDSALYLCASSFYRSLNTEAFFGQGTRLTVV.

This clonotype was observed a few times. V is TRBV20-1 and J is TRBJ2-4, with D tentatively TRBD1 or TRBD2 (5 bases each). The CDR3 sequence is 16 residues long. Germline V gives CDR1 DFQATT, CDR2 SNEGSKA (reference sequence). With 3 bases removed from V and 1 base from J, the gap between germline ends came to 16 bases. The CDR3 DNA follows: TGCAGTGCTAGTGACGACAGCCCGGGGGCCAAAAACATTCAGTACTTC. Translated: CSASDDSPGAKNIQYF.

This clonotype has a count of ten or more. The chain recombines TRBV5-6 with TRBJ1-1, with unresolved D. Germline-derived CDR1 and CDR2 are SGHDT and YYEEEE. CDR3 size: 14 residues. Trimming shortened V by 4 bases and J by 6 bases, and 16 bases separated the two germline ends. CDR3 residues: CASSIPLVGSEAFF. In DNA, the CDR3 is TGTGCCAGCAGCATACCCTTAGTGGGGTCTGAAGCTTTCTTT.